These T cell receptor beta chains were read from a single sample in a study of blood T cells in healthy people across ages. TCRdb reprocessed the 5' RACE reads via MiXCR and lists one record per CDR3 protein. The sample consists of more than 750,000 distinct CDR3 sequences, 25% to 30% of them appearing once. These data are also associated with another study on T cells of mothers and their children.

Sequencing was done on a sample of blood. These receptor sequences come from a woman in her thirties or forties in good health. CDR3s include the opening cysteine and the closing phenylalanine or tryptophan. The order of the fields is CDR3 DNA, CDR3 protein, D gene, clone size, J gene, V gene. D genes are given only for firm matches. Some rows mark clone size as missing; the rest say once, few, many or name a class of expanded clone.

DNA: TGCGCCAGCAGCCAAGATCCACAGGGGGCTTCGGAAGCTTTCTTT
CDR3: CASSQDPQGASEAFF
D: TRBD1
size: medium-sized
J: TRBJ1-1
V: TRBV4-3

DNA: TGTGCCTGGAGTGTACTCCAGGACGCTGGTTACGGGCAGTACTTC
CDR3: CAWSVLQDAGYGQYF
D: NA
size: once
J: TRBJ2-4
V: TRBV30

DNA: TGCGCCAGCAGCTGGGACCTTAATCAGCCCCAGCATTTT
CDR3: CASSWDLNQPQHF
D: NA
size: few
J: TRBJ1-5
V: TRBV5-1

DNA: TGCAGTGCGCTATGGGACAGGTCGGATGAGCAGTTCTTC
CDR3: CSALWDRSDEQFF
D: TRBD1
size: many
J: TRBJ2-1
V: TRBV20-1

DNA: TGCGCCAGCAGCTTGGACGGTCGTGCAACTAATGAAAAACTGTTTTTT
CDR3: CASSLDGRATNEKLFF
D: NA
size: NA
J: TRBJ1-4
V: TRBV5-1

DNA: TGTGCCAGCAGCTTAGGGAACAAAGAGGGTGGAAACATTCAGTACTTC
CDR3: CASSLGNKEGGNIQYF
D: NA
size: NA
J: TRBJ2-4
V: TRBV7-4

DNA: TGTGCCAGCACCATGGGGGGGACAGGGGAGGATGAGCGGTTCTTC
CDR3: CASTMGGTGEDERFF
D: TRBD1
size: NA
J: TRBJ2-1
V: TRBV7-2

DNA: TGTGCTAGTGGTTTGGACGGACTAGAGGGAGATACGCAGTATTTT
CDR3: CASGLDGLEGDTQYF
D: TRBD2
size: NA
J: TRBJ2-3
V: TRBV12-5

DNA: TGCGCCAGCTGCCGGGTCGGGGGCACAGATACGCAGTATTTT
CDR3: CASCRVGGTDTQYF
D: NA
size: NA
J: TRBJ2-3
V: TRBV5-1

DNA: TGTGCCAGCAGTTTATCGGAGGTCTCCGGGGAGCTGTTTTTT
CDR3: CASSLSEVSGELFF
D: NA
size: NA
J: TRBJ2-2
V: TRBV12-3/TRBV12-4

DNA: TGTGCCAGCAGCCCTATGGCAGGGAGTAACTATGGCTACACCTTC
CDR3: CASSPMAGSNYGYTF
D: NA
size: few
J: TRBJ1-2
V: TRBV5-6

DNA: TGCGCCAGCAGCCAGTATAGCAATCAGCCCCAGCATTTT
CDR3: CASSQYSNQPQHF
D: NA
size: few
J: TRBJ1-5
V: TRBV5-1

DNA: TGTGCCAGCAGAGGTACAGGGCCTAACTATGGCTACACCTTC
CDR3: CASRGTGPNYGYTF
D: NA
size: many
J: TRBJ1-2
V: TRBV28

DNA: TGTGCCTGGAGGGGAAACCACGGGACTCAGGCTTTCTTT
CDR3: CAWRGNHGTQAFF
D: NA
size: once
J: TRBJ1-1
V: TRBV30

DNA: TGCAGTGCTAGGGGGGACATGCGTTTCAATGAGCAGTTCTTC
CDR3: CSARGDMRFNEQFF
D: NA
size: few
J: TRBJ2-1
V: TRBV20-1

DNA: TGCGCCAGCAGCCGAAACAACAGGGGGCTGGACGGCTACACCTTC
CDR3: CASSRNNRGLDGYTF
D: TRBD1
size: NA
J: TRBJ1-2
V: TRBV4-3

DNA: TGCAGCGTTGGATTGCGGGGGGGAACCTACGAACAGTACTTC
CDR3: CSVGLRGGTYEQYF
D: TRBD2
size: NA
J: TRBJ2-5
V: TRBV29-1

DNA: TGTGCCAGCAGCTTAGAACCCTCTAGCGGGGGGGCCTACGAGCAGTACTTC
CDR3: CASSLEPSSGGAYEQYF
D: TRBD2
size: many
J: TRBJ2-7
V: TRBV7-2

DNA: TGCGCCAGCAGACCTCAGGGGACCGGGGAGCTGTTTTTT
CDR3: CASRPQGTGELFF
D: NA
size: many
J: TRBJ2-2
V: TRBV5-1

DNA: TGCGCCAGCAAGGGGACGTACGGTCTAAACTATGGCTACACCTTC
CDR3: CASKGTYGLNYGYTF
D: NA
size: NA
J: TRBJ1-2
V: TRBV5-1

DNA: TGTGCCAGCAGCTTCCCGGGAGCTAACTATGGCTACACCTTC
CDR3: CASSFPGANYGYTF
D: NA
size: many
J: TRBJ1-2
V: TRBV7-3

DNA: TGTGCCAGCAGTTCTCGACTAGCGGGGCGCGGGGGGCAGTATTTT
CDR3: CASSSRLAGRGGQYF
D: TRBD2
size: NA
J: TRBJ2-3
V: TRBV27

DNA: TGTGCCAGCAGCTCACAGGACAGGGCCGAGCAGTTCTTC
CDR3: CASSSQDRAEQFF
D: TRBD1
size: NA
J: TRBJ2-1
V: TRBV7-2

DNA: TGTGCCAGCAGCTTAGATCGCGGGGGCGGCAAAGAGACCCAGTACTTC
CDR3: CASSLDRGGGKETQYF
D: NA
size: few
J: TRBJ2-5
V: TRBV11-2

DNA: TGTGCCTGGAGTCAGGGGTGGTCCTACGAGCAGTACTTC
CDR3: CAWSQGWSYEQYF
D: NA
size: few
J: TRBJ2-7
V: TRBV30

DNA: TGTGCCAGCTCTCAGGGCCCACCGGCCGGCACTGAAGCTTTCTTT
CDR3: CASSQGPPAGTEAFF
D: NA
size: NA
J: TRBJ1-1
V: TRBV18

DNA: TGTGCCAGCAGCCAAGGGACCGTTCCCTACAATGAGCAGTTCTTC
CDR3: CASSQGTVPYNEQFF
D: NA
size: NA
J: TRBJ2-1
V: TRBV3-1

DNA: TGTGCCAGCAGCCCTGGGACAAGGAATGGCTACACCTTC
CDR3: CASSPGTRNGYTF
D: NA
size: many
J: TRBJ1-2
V: TRBV11-1

DNA: TGTGCCAGCACCCCCGGACAGGCTAACTATGGCTACACCTTC
CDR3: CASTPGQANYGYTF
D: TRBD1
size: few
J: TRBJ1-2
V: TRBV12-3/TRBV12-4